The sequence of this T cell receptor (beta chain) was determined in a study of blood T cell repertoires in COVID-19. Study in general: Acute-phase and convalescent COVID-19 samples originated in the United States, Italy and Spain.

Study processing details: Amplification of reference gene primers was used by the study to estimate nucleated cell counts. Some clones are missing from TCRdb's copy, which holds only in-frame ones; the method was immunoSEQ multiplex PCR. V, J and clone size derive from that table, while D and trimming were established from the DNA sequence. The sample lists about 140,000 clones, roughly 84% occurring once. Trimming cost V 3 bases and J 1 base, with 9 bases left between them. Germline assignment: CDR1 KGHSH and CDR2 LQKENI. The CDR3 loop spans 14 amino acids. The Seattle patients joined while their infection was active and were tracked longitudinally afterward.

This TCR was sampled from a young man with COVID-19, enrolled during active disease. The rearrangement joins TRBV18 to TRBJ2-5; D is unclear. Sequencing used peripheral blood. The CDR3 loop is CASSPPGIQETQYF. The CDR3 region has the DNA TGTGCCAGCTCACCTCCGGGTATCCAAGAGACCCAGTACTTC. The full variable domain, completed using reference TRBV18 and TRBJ2-5, is NAGVMQNPRHLVRRRGQEARLRCSPMKGHSHVYWYRQLPEEGLKFMVYLQKENIIDESGMPKERFSAEFPKEGPSILRIQQVVRGDSAAYFCASSPPGIQETQYFGPGTRLLVL.